Reported below is one TCR beta chain. Its antigen is unknown. The input lacks base qualities; no much larger clone sits a single base away. This sample was included in a study of IL-32 and malignant T cell survival in cutaneous lymphoma (dated by TCRdb to the early 2020s). At the level of the whole study: The question that high-throughput TCR sequencing tested was whether the TCR Vbeta+ T cells surviving in IL-32 cultures belonged to the malignant clone, as opposed to being benign T cells that shared that Vbeta. Samples from two CTCL donors were studied by high-throughput TCR sequencing, and IL-32beta was confirmed to support malignant T cell survival in vitro. Study-wide conclusions, independent of this receptor: The exact culture duration for the TCR-sequenced samples was not stated in the methods. TCR sequencing showed that malignant T cell TCRs persisted after in vitro culture with IL-32beta. The kinetics of enhanced malignant T cell survival in culture differed somewhat between CTCL blood donors. Malignant T cell survival in vitro appeared to be supported by IL-32beta through the induction of large CD14+ antigen-presenting cells that reduced apoptosis.

Genomic DNA was extracted with the QIAamp DNA Mini kit and was profiled by immunoSEQ with roughly 85-450 ng of DNA template. TCRdb re-hosts the immuneACCESS table, in-frame sequences only. Its copies lack some clones; in the studies checked, an unresolved V gene accounts for under half of them, and the cause for the rest is not known. This sample is represented by about 2,200 clones; roughly 82% of them were singletons. The biggest ten clones account for approximately 50% of the sample. V lost 0 bases and J lost 4 bases; the stretch between them is 8 bases long. Measured from the cysteine to the phenylalanine, the CDR3 is 13 residues long. The only DNA kept is the CDR3, 39 bases in frame from the first base. CDR1 and CDR2 were assigned from the germline V gene as SGDLS and YYNGEE. Blood samples were obtained from patients with leukemic cutaneous T cell lymphoma (Sezary syndrome) who were treated at a US cutaneous lymphoma program. Peripheral blood mononuclear cells were isolated from patient blood by Ficoll centrifugation.

The rearranged chain carries TRBV9 and TRBJ2-7; the D segment could be TRBD2, given 5 matching bases. The material sequenced was blood, taken on day 0. The receptor was derived from a human donor with cutaneous T cell lymphoma. The CDR3 reads as follows: CASSVGERYEQYF. The sequenced DNA: TGTGCCAGCAGCGTAGGGGAGAGATACGAGCAGTACTTC.